These 9 T cell receptor beta chains came from one sample sequenced in a study of early T cells in non-severe SARS-CoV-2 infection. TCRdb processed the 5' RACE reads anew with MiXCR; each CDR3 protein has one entry. This table holds approximately 70,000 distinct CDR3 sequences, roughly 12% found once. Sequenced input: whole blood. Receptors originate from an adult who was a healthcare worker with PCR-confirmed SARS-CoV-2 infection or an uninfected control (not recorded which).

J is TRBJ2-3 and V is TRBV12-3 or TRBV12-4, with 9 positions matching TRBD1. This CDR3 region has 14 residues. The trim removed 6 bases at V and 5 bases at J, leaving 6 bases unmatched. The CDR3 coding sequence is TGTGCCAGCAGGGGACAGGGAGTCGGAGATACGCAGTATTTT. Protein product: CASRGQGVGDTQYF.

This sequence joins TRBV6-2 or TRBV6-3 and TRBJ1-6, with D unclear. Germline V gene sequence: CDR1 MNHEY, CDR2 SVGEGT. This CDR3 contains 12 residues. Trimming stripped 6 bases from V and 8 bases from J, with 8 bases between. CDR3 nucleotides: TGTGCCAGCAGCCTACAGTATTCACCCCTCCACTTT. It codes for CASSLQYSPLHF.

The rearrangement links TRBV24-1 to TRBJ2-7, with a weak D call TRBD1 (6 bases). CDR3 length: 15 residues. Trimming pared 4 bases from V and 3 bases from J, leaving 15 bases between. The germline gives CDR1 KGHDR, CDR2 SFDVKD. CDR3 sequence (DNA): TGTGCCACCAGTGACGCTACAGGGTCCTTCTACGAGCAGTACTTC. The encoded protein is CATSDATGSFYEQYF.

V and J are TRBV7-3 and TRBJ2-5; D perhaps matches TRBD2 (6 bases). The CDR3 contains 14 residues. V lost 1 base and J 4 bases, leaving 10 bases between the germline ends. Germline-derived CDR1 and CDR2 are SGHTA and FQGTGA. The CDR3 loop reads CASSLNLASETQYF. CDR3 DNA sequence: TGTGCCAGCAGCTTAAACCTAGCGTCAGAGACCCAGTACTTC.

This chain connects TRBV7-9 to TRBJ2-7, with D unclear. V was clipped by 5 bases and J by 3 bases, with 14 bases between them. CDR1 and CDR2 from the germline V gene are SEHNR and FQNEAQ (reference sequence). CDR3 length: 14 amino acids. CDR3 sequence: CASSPDSPGYEQYF. Here the CDR3 DNA reads TGTGCCAGCAGCCCCGACTCCCCTGGCTACGAGCAGTACTTC.

Many counts were recorded for this clonotype. This chain uses TRBV19 with TRBJ2-1; 7 nucleotides align to TRBD2. This CDR3 contains 17 residues. The germline CDR1 and CDR2 sequences are LNHDA and SQIVND (reference sequence). With 1 base clipped from V and 0 bases from J, the junction kept 6 bases outside the gene matches. The CDR3 sequence is CASSIAGGPSSYNEQFF. As DNA, the CDR3 is TGTGCCAGTAGTATAGCGGGAGGCCCTTCCTCCTACAATGAGCAGTTCTTC.

The chain links TRBV20-1 to TRBJ2-7; TRBD1 matches at 7 bases. This CDR3 comprises 14 residues. V was pared by 2 bases and J by 2 bases, with 6 bases of the junction left unmatched. CDR1 DFQATT and CDR2 SNEGSKA come from the germline V gene (reference sequence). The DNA for the CDR3 is TGCAGTGCTAGAAACCGGGACAGTCCCTACGAGCAGTACTTC. It encodes CSARNRDSPYEQYF.

V and J are TRBV29-1 and TRBJ2-7; no reliable D call. Per the germline V gene, CDR1 is SQVTM and CDR2 is ANQGSEA. Between the trimmed V and J ends, which lost 6 bases and 4 bases, there was a span of 19 bases. The CDR3 is 14 amino acids. The CDR3 nucleotides are TGCAGCGTCGTCGAGGCTAATCCCCCTTACGAGCAGTACTTC. It translates to CSVVEANPPYEQYF.

The chain carries TRBV6-5 and TRBJ1-2; D call uncertain. Trimming left V 2 bases short and J 4 bases short, with 11 bases between. Germline V CDR1 and CDR2: MNHEY, SVGAGI. This CDR3 comprises 14 residues. CDR3 amino acids: CASSYELGSYGYTF. DNA for the CDR3: TGTGCCAGCAGTTACGAGCTGGGCTCCTATGGCTACACCTTC.